This T cell receptor (beta chain) was obtained from a study of blood T cell repertoires in COVID-19. Study overall: There were acute and convalescent COVID-19 samples, and they came from the United States, Italy and Spain. Nucleic acid was either cDNA or gDNA, and it came from T cells, B-cell-depleted T cells, or PBMCs.

In the authors' methods: Amplification with reference gene primers provided the estimates of nucleated cell counts. Sequencing used immunoSEQ multiplex PCR; TCRdb keeps in-frame clones, though not all of them. V and J calls and clone size follow that table, whereas D and trimming were derived from the DNA. The sample has 55,000 to 85,000 clones, about 80% seen once. The V and J ends lost 1 base and 6 bases respectively, with 8 bases between them. Germline loops: CDR1 SGHRS, CDR2 YFSETQ. The length of the CDR3 is 14 residues. The J gene is TRBJ1-6, the V gene TRBV5-1; weak D call: TRBD1 (5 bases). Sequences were obtained from peripheral blood. The TCR was taken from a man aged 55 to 69 with active or convalescent COVID-19. The CDR3 DNA reads TGCGCCAGCAGCTTGACAGACAGTAATTCACCCCTCCACTTT. It encodes CASSLTDSNSPLHF.